This T cell receptor beta chain was captured by sequencing in a study of shared clonotypes between healthy human individuals. The study's findings and limits: Collection of samples was limited to blood; tissue repertoires likely differ. How much donors shared clonotypes was expected to be affected by sequencing depth.

Concerning this clone itself: Its antigen is currently unknown.

Study processing details: Quality scores were absent from the junction-only immunoSEQ sequences, so filtering differed. The data were produced by immunoSEQ multiplex PCR, yet TCRdb's version contains in-frame clones alone and is incomplete. Clonal size and the V and J genes are those of that table, whereas D and trimming came from the DNA. Of 400,000 to 600,000 clones listed, 60% to 80% were seen once; the top ten hold approximately 12%. Adult donors, all healthy and HIV-negative, had no recent acute infections or vaccinations. The source is a woman between 40 and 50 years old in good health. Some clones in this sample may be carry-over from other donors' samples. Source material: PBMCs.

The CDR3 DNA sequence: TGTGCCAGCAGCAACGTCGCGGGAGGGGGGGAGACCCAGTACTTC. This encodes CASSNVAGGGETQYF. The chain is built from TRBV2 and TRBJ2-5, with 9 bases matching TRBD2. Germline V CDR1 and CDR2: SNHLY, FYNNEI. The J segment lost 5 bases and the V segment lost 6 bases, leaving 10 bases of the junction unmatched. The length of the CDR3 is 15 residues.